The rows below give T cell receptor beta chains drawn from one sample of a study of blood T cell repertoires in COVID-19. Clones were sequenced by immunoSEQ multiplex PCR, and TCRdb holds only the in-frame ones, with some missing. This table has roughly 80,000 clones, around 84% appearing once. The sequencing sample was made of peripheral blood. Source of these receptors: a man aged 50 or older with acute or convalescent COVID-19. Both conserved end residues are part of each CDR3. D genes are given only for firm matches. Clone size, where shown, is once, few, many, or a class for clones that have expanded.

j_call d_call v_call clone_size cdr3_aa cdr3_nt
TRBJ1-5 . TRBV9 . CASSSTAAYWPQHF TGTGCCAGCAGCTCCACAGCGGCTTATTGGCCCCAGCATTTT
TRBJ2-1 . TRBV29-1 . CSVEVRDNEQFF TGCAGCGTTGAAGTCCGAGACAATGAGCAGTTCTTC
TRBJ2-1 TRBD2 TRBV4-3 . CASSSLTSGDYNEQFF TGCGCCAGCAGCTCTCTAACTAGCGGGGATTACAATGAGCAGTTCTTC
TRBJ1-5 TRBD1 TRBV2 . CASSPPGTAYSNQPQHF TGTGCCAGCAGTCCGCCTGGGACAGCTTATAGCAATCAGCCCCAGCATTTT
TRBJ2-5 . TRBV7-9 . CASSQAMGYQETQYF TGTGCCAGCAGCCAGGCTATGGGTTATCAAGAGACCCAGTACTTC
TRBJ1-1 . TRBV7-9 . CASIQFGGSGTEAFF TGTGCCAGCATCCAATTTGGGGGCTCTGGAACTGAAGCTTTCTTT
TRBJ2-5 TRBD1 TRBV6-2/TRBV6-3 . CASSYSTGALAQYF TGTGCCAGCAGTTACTCCACAGGGGCCCTAGCCCAGTACTTC
TRBJ1-1 . TRBV6-2/TRBV6-3 . CASSYSAGATEAFF TGTGCCAGCAGTTACTCCGCGGGGGCCACTGAAGCTTTCTTT
TRBJ2-5 . TRBV27 . CASRRGSGETQYF TGTGCCAGCAGACGGGGAAGCGGGGAGACCCAGTACTTC
TRBJ1-2 TRBD1 TRBV5-1 . CASRFDRGKNGYTF TGCGCCAGCAGGTTCGACAGGGGGAAGAATGGCTACACCTTC
TRBJ1-6 TRBD1 TRBV13 . CASSSPRTGVPSPLHF TGTGCCAGCAGCTCACCCCGGACAGGGGTGCCCTCTCCCCTCCACTTT
TRBJ2-1 . TRBV2 . CASKGNEQFF TGTGCCAGCAAGGGGAATGAGCAGTTCTTC
TRBJ2-5 TRBD2 TRBV28 . CASSLSAGGARTQYF TGTGCCAGCAGTTTGTCAGCGGGGGGGGCACGGACCCAGTACTTC
TRBJ2-5 TRBD1 TRBV18 . CASAGQGAGETQYF TGTGCCAGCGCGGGGCAGGGGGCCGGAGAGACCCAGTACTTC
TRBJ1-5 TRBD1 TRBV27 . CASQSQGNQPQHF TGTGCCAGCCAATCACAGGGGAATCAGCCCCAGCATTTT
TRBJ2-4 . TRBV6-1 . CASSAEASFGLAKNIQYF TGTGCCAGCAGTGCTGAAGCTAGCTTTGGCCTGGCCAAAAACATTCAGTACTTC
TRBJ1-3 . TRBV19 few CASSPGISGNTIYF TGTGCCAGTAGTCCCGGGATTTCTGGAAACACCATATATTTT
TRBJ2-3 TRBD1 TRBV7-6 . CASSTTGAQDTQYF TGTGCCAGCAGCACGACAGGGGCACAAGATACGCAGTATTTT
TRBJ1-1 . TRBV3-1/TRBV3-2 . CASSPGRRLAFSEAFF TGTGCCAGCAGCCCCGGGAGAAGGCTTGCATTTTCTGAAGCTTTCTTT
TRBJ2-7 TRBD2 TRBV4-3 . CASSRSGGEQYF TGCGCCAGCAGCCGAAGCGGGGGCGAGCAGTACTTC
TRBJ2-5 TRBD2 TRBV4-2 . CASSSSGGALETQYF TGTGCCAGCAGCTCTAGCGGGGGGGCCCTGGAGACCCAGTACTTC
TRBJ1-4 . TRBV6-5 . CASSLDSINEKLFF TGTGCCAGCAGTCTGGACAGCATAAATGAAAAACTGTTTTTT
TRBJ2-4 . TRBV4-2 once CASSQDPRGVKNIQYF TGTGCCAGCAGCCAAGATCCCAGGGGCGTCAAAAACATTCAGTACTTC
TRBJ1-6 TRBD1 TRBV3-1/TRBV3-2 few CASSQASGGANSPLHF TGTGCCAGCAGCCAAGCTTCAGGGGGCGCGAATTCACCCCTCCACTTT
TRBJ1-1 TRBD1 TRBV5-1 . CASSPTGGLTEAFF TGCGCCAGCAGCCCTACAGGGGGTTTGACTGAAGCTTTCTTT
TRBJ2-3 . TRBV30 . CAWSEGADTQYF TGTGCCTGGAGTGAAGGGGCAGATACGCAGTATTTT